This TCR beta chain comes out of a study of blood T cells in healthy people across ages (dated by TCRdb to the mid-2010s). Concerning the study at large: Template switching captured roughly one uniquely barcoded TCR beta cDNA molecule per two T cells in model experiments. To track age-related changes in TCR beta repertoire diversity, the study relied on deep sequencing normalized with unique cDNA molecular identifiers. The donors were split into four age groups: young (average roughly 15 years), middle-aged (39), aged (more than 60) and long-lived (approximately 80). Donors of different ages were randomly distributed across sequencing lanes to avoid experimental bias. Using the same blood draw, the study looked at two additional independent replicas of 1 million unique cDNA reads for two donors, one aged 18 to 30 and the other aged 80 or older. Overall study outcomes, separate from this receptor: Observed TCR beta diversity per million T cells fell roughly linearly with age, and a significant reduction was already apparent by age roughly 40. Total diversity estimates from one million sequenced T cells were considered lower bounds and underestimates. A strong correlation was found between observed TCR beta diversity and the percentage of naive T cells measured by flow cytometry. Bulk unsorted PBMC profiling prevented conclusive comparison of naive and antigen-experienced compartments. Compared with the aged group, the long-lived group had more naive CD4+ T cells, fewer expanded clones and increased TCR diversity, suggesting age selection. The CMV infection status of donors was not known, potentially confounding age-related changes in expanded clonotypes.

Comment on this clonotype: Its cognate antigen has yet to be identified. No much larger clonotype is one base removed from it; base qualities were not supplied.

Library preparation used 5' RACE. Sequencing relied on an Illumina HiSeq 2500. A second PCR of about 7 to 12 cycles was run with a J-beta primer mix and a sample-barcoded 5' primer. Each TCR beta cDNA molecule received a unique molecular identifier from a template-switch 5' adaptor carrying 12 random nucleotides. At least 2.5 million CDR3-containing paired-end reads were obtained from each sample. First-strand cDNA synthesis was performed from all RNA using the Mint cDNA synthesis kit, with priming by a TRBC-specific oligonucleotide. After uracil-DNA glycosylase treatment, a first 18-cycle PCR used universal primers M1SS and BC2_uni_R on all cDNA. In the original analysis: Each sample was normalized by randomly selecting 1 million high-quality reads, each carrying a distinct molecular identifier. Reads sharing molecular identifiers were discarded rather than binned into consensus sequences. MiTCR, with a Q25 quality threshold and the strictest error-elimination algorithm, was used for CDR3 identification, clonotype clustering and error correction. A nonparametric unseen species model with Euler transformation was used to estimate lower-bound total TCR beta diversity. TCRdb trimmed the raw reads at Q25, called clones with MiXCR and kept productive beta chains. Rows with one shared CDR3 protein collapse into an entry with the most common genes and DNA. The V and J calls follow TCRdb's processing rather than the paper's. The sample table shows about 1 million distinct CDR3 sequences, and over 35% are seen once. The biggest ten clones account for 18% of the sample.

The CDR3 has 15 amino acids, counting the end cysteine and phenylalanine. The retained sequence is limited to the CDR3, 45 bases, with the frame set at the first base. V is pruned by 5 bases and J by 10 bases, leaving 12 bases of the junction without a gene match. As encoded in the germline V gene (reference sequence), CDR1 is PRHDT while CDR2 is FYEKMQ. The 35 to 40 donors, aged roughly 6 to 95 years, were systemically healthy Caucasian individuals from Russia. About 10 milliliters of peripheral blood were collected from each donor into EDTA-treated Vacutainer tubes. PBMCs were isolated by Ficoll-Paque density-gradient centrifugation, with at least 6 million obtained per sample. Total RNA was extracted from PBMCs with Trizol reagent, with at least 6 micrograms obtained per sample. For every donor, an aliquot of PBMCs went through flow cytometry to measure the percentages of naive CD45RAhigh/CD27high T cells.

The sample taken for sequencing was blood. The chain was built from TRBV13 and TRBJ2-1; 9 central nucleotides agree with TRBD2. The clonotype comes from a woman in her sixties in good health. At the DNA level, the sequence is TGTGCCAGCAGCCCGGGACCAGCGGGGGGCTGGGAGCAGTTCTTC. Translated, it gives CASSPGPAGGWEQFF.